The clone carrying this TCR beta chain has at least ten counts. The antigen is unknown. A read error may account for a junction end that differs from germline. This CDR3 contains 16 residues. CDR1 is SSHAT and CDR2 is FNYEAQ in the germline V gene (reference sequence). This specimen belongs to a study of T-cell reconstitution after alpha-beta-depleted transplantation in children. Unique molecular identifiers were used to barcode this TCRbeta library. From the PCR reads, TCRdb called clonotypes with MiXCR, one entry per CDR3 protein. The table has roughly 300,000 distinct CDR3 sequences, around a tenth seen once. Study findings and constraints: By one year post-transplant, T-cell counts and diversity largely arose from T cells that were newly produced. After transplant, at about two months, alpha-beta T cells were reportedly derived from several hundred expanded graft clones. In some patients, recipient T cells and intrathymic progenitors surviving conditioning explained high day-60 diversity.

The sequencing here drew on peripheral blood, taken 180 days after TCRalphabeta/CD19-depleted stem cell transplant. The V call is TRBV7-7, the J call TRBJ2-5; D might be TRBD1 (6 bases). The clonotype comes from a male patient between 2 and 10 years old who had a stem cell transplant for chronic granulomatous disease, so the T cells may come from the graft donor. CDR3 loop: CASSLGQLLFQETQYF. In nucleotides, the CDR3 is TGTGCTAGCAGCCTAGGACAGCTACTATTCCAAGAGACCCAGTACTTC.